A single sample is the source of the 22 T cell receptor beta chains below, sequenced in a study of CD8 T cells in ankylosing spondylitis. Findings and limits, study-wide: Apparently characteristic of ankylosing spondylitis blood was a TCR beta motif (about eight highly homologous variants).

Each CDR3 protein is one row after TCRdb ran MiXCR on the 5' RACE reads. Among hundreds of thousands of distinct CDR3 sequences, 25% to 30% were seen once, and the ten largest hold 0.75% to 0.9%. These receptors have no identified antigens. Sequenced input: blood, either unsorted or a sorted T cell fraction (not recorded which). These receptors came from a male donor with ankylosing spondylitis.

This chain connects TRBV5-1 to TRBJ2-5; no clear D. Germline V CDR1 and CDR2: SGHRS, YFSETQ. Trimming shortened V by 0 bases and J by 0 bases, and 9 bases separated the two germline ends. CDR3 length: 15 amino acids. CDR3: CASSLEGRHQETQYF. In DNA form, the CDR3 reads TGCGCCAGCAGCTTGGAGGGCAGACACCAAGAGACCCAGTACTTC.

A few counts support this clonotype. This chain links TRBV30 with TRBJ2-3; 10 nucleotides line up with TRBD2. The CDR3 totals 15 residues. CDR1 and CDR2 (germline): GTSNPN, SVGIG (reference sequence). V shed 4 bases, J shed 5 bases, and the junction held 9 bases outside the gene matches. CDR3 sequence: CAWMASGSWVDTQYF. CDR3 nucleotide sequence: TGTGCCTGGATGGCTAGCGGGAGTTGGGTAGATACGCAGTATTTT.

The sample holds many counts of this clonotype. The chain recombines TRBV5-1 with TRBJ2-1; 11 bases match TRBD2. The CDR3 is 18 residues long. CDR1 and CDR2 (germline): SGHRS, YFSETQ. The V and J ends lost 0 bases and 0 bases, in that order; junction bases with no gene match: 5. As DNA, the CDR3 is TGCGCCAGCAGCTTGGCGGGTAGCGGGAGGGCCTCCTACAATGAGCAGTTCTTC. Translated: CASSLAGSGRASYNEQFF.

This rearrangement joins TRBV2 to TRBJ1-4; D unresolved. Deletions cut 7 bases from V and 1 base from J, with 13 bases between. The CDR3 has 15 residues. Germline loops: CDR1 SNHLY, CDR2 FYNNEI. CDR3 bases: TGTGCCAGCAATGATCGTAGGATAACTAATGAAAAACTGTTTTTT. This encodes CASNDRRITNEKLFF.

This clonotype came up a few times. This sequence joins TRBV5-5 and TRBJ2-1; 11 bases are shared with TRBD2. The CDR3 sequence is 16 residues long. V lost 2 bases, J lost 0 bases, and 1 base stayed unmatched. CDR1 SGHKS and CDR2 YYEKEE come from the germline V gene (reference sequence). The chain's CDR3 is CASSFGLAGSYNEQFF. CDR3 DNA sequence: TGTGCCAGCAGCTTTGGACTAGCGGGCTCCTACAATGAGCAGTTCTTC.

Remarks on this clonotype: At one end the junction does not follow the germline gene, possibly because of a read error. The chain is built from TRBV7-8 and TRBJ2-3, with 9 bases matching TRBD2. The CDR3 totals 14 residues. Per germline, CDR1 SGHVS and CDR2 FQNEAQ. CDR3 DNA: TGTGCCAGCAGCCTAGCGGGACACTCAGATACGCAGTATTTT. Translating gives CASSLAGHSDTQYF.

The chain links TRBV5-1 to TRBJ1-2; 7 bases match TRBD1. This CDR3 has 18 residues. The J segment lost 3 bases and the V segment lost 4 bases, leaving 18 bases of the junction unmatched. The germline V gene encodes CDR1 SGHRS and CDR2 YFSETQ. The CDR3 protein is CASSPRGQGVRGDYGYTF. In nucleotides, the CDR3 is TGCGCCAGCAGCCCAAGAGGGCAGGGGGTTCGAGGGGACTATGGCTACACCTTC.

The chain couples TRBV6-1 to TRBJ1-2, with 7 bases lining up with TRBD1. There are 14 residues in the CDR3. Germline assignment: CDR1 MNHNS and CDR2 SASEGT. V was clipped by 6 bases and J by 7 bases; unmatched bases: 11. The DNA of the CDR3 is TGTGCCAGCAGCAACGACAGGGCGGGCCTTGGCTACACCTTC. Amino acid sequence: CASSNDRAGLGYTF.

This clonotype was observed a few times. The rearrangement joins TRBV18 to TRBJ1-1; unclear D gene. CDR1 and CDR2 (germline): KGHSH, LQKENI. CDR3 length: 13 amino acids. V was pared by 8 bases and J by 3 bases, with 13 bases between. CDR3 sequence: CASSPGGDTEAFF. In DNA, the CDR3 is TGTGCCAGCAGCCCGGGCGGGGACACTGAAGCTTTCTTT.

In this sample, this clonotype turned up a few times. The rearrangement uses TRBV13 and TRBJ1-6, with 7 bases identical to TRBD1. Germline CDR1 PRHDT, CDR2 FYEKMQ (reference sequence). The CDR3 is 17 amino acids. The junction had 10 bases not matched to a gene; V was cut back by 3 bases and J by 5 bases. The CDR3 nucleotides are TGTGCCAGCAGCTTCGGACCAGGGGGTCGGGATAATTCACCCCTCCACTTT. Translated: CASSFGPGGRDNSPLHF.

The chain carries TRBV4-2 and TRBJ2-3, with D perhaps matching TRBD2 (6 bases). The V and J ends lost 4 bases and 0 bases respectively, with 17 bases between them. The CDR3 spans 17 residues. The germline V gene has CDR1 LGHNA and CDR2 YNFKEQ. The CDR3 bases are TGTGCCAGCAGCCCCTCGGGAGCTAGCCGGAGCACAGATACGCAGTATTTT. Its translation: CASSPSGASRSTDTQYF.

This sequence joins TRBV9 and TRBJ2-2; D gene unclear. Germline V gene sequence: CDR1 SGDLS, CDR2 YYNGEE. CDR3 length: 15 residues. V was pared by 5 bases and J by 3 bases, with 14 bases between. CDR3 DNA: TGTGCCAGCAGTCAGGACCCGAGGCACACCGGGGAGCTGTTTTTT. Amino acids: CASSQDPRHTGELFF.

This clonotype was seen at least ten times. The genes are TRBV24-1 and TRBJ1-2; D not resolved. The CDR3 runs 11 residues. Germline assignment: CDR1 KGHDR and CDR2 SFDVKD. With 3 bases removed from V and 8 bases from J, the gap between germline ends came to 6 bases. CDR3 amino acids: CATSDPQGYTF. The DNA of the CDR3 is TGTGCCACCAGTGATCCGCAGGGCTACACCTTC.

The chain couples TRBV3-1 to TRBJ1-5; no reliable D call. Per germline, CDR1 LGHDT and CDR2 YNNKEL (reference sequence). Trimming shortened V by 2 bases and J by 6 bases, and 11 bases separated the two germline ends. CDR3 length equals 14 residues. CDR3: CASSQIPGSQPQHF. The CDR3, as DNA: TGTGCCAGCAGCCAAATTCCGGGGAGTCAGCCCCAGCATTTT.

This clonotype appeared many times. CDR3 DNA: TGTGCCAGCAGTTTAGATTCGGATACGCAGTATTTT. Protein product: CASSLDSDTQYF. The rearrangement links TRBV12-3 or TRBV12-4 to TRBJ2-3, with no clear D. This CDR3 has 12 amino acids. The V end lost 1 base, the J end lost 6 bases, and 5 bases lay between the germline ends.

The CDR3: CASTGLDTQYF. The CDR3 DNA is TGTGCCAGCACGGGGCTGGATACGCAGTATTTT. This chain uses TRBV7-2 with TRBJ2-3; D possibly uses TRBD1 or TRBD2 (5 bases each). The CDR3 sequence is 11 residues long. Per germline, CDR1 SGHTA and CDR2 FQGNSA. V was shortened by 7 bases and J by 6 bases, with 8 bases between the two germline ends.

This clonotype has only a few counts. This chain uses TRBV12-3 or TRBV12-4 with TRBJ1-3; unclear D gene. The V gene lost 6 bases and the J gene lost 2 bases, with 5 bases spanning the gap. The CDR3 covers 12 residues. For the CDR3, the DNA is TGTGCCAGCAGCCCCGCTGGAAACACCATATATTTT. It codes for CASSPAGNTIYF.

This clonotype was seen more than once but under ten times. The CDR3 loop reads CSVKSRYSYNEQFF. CDR3 bases: TGCAGCGTTAAATCAAGATACTCCTACAATGAGCAGTTCTTC. The chain has TRBV29-1 and TRBJ2-1; D gene ambiguous. Trimming took 5 bases from V and 0 from J, leaving 11 bases between them. CDR1 and CDR2 (germline): SQVTM, ANQGSEA. The CDR3 runs 14 residues.

For the CDR3, the DNA is TGCGCCAGCAGCTTAGAGGGCCCATCGACGACTGAAGCTTTCTTT. Its translation is CASSLEGPSTTEAFF. The genes are TRBV5-1 and TRBJ1-1; unclear D gene. V lost 2 bases and J lost 5, with 16 bases in between. Looked up from germline, CDR1 is SGHRS and CDR2 is YFSETQ. The CDR3 runs to 15 residues.

This clonotype was detected only a few times. The CDR3 is CASSPRQGLAGRGAGELFF. The CDR3 DNA reads as TGTGCCAGCAGCCCAAGACAGGGACTAGCGGGAAGAGGAGCCGGGGAGCTGTTTTTT. The V and J genes are TRBV11-2 and TRBJ2-2; the match to TRBD2 covers 13 bases. Germline V gene lookup returns CDR1 SGHAT and CDR2 FQNNGV. V was pared by 5 bases and J by 6 bases, with 15 bases of the junction left unmatched. CDR3 length: 19 residues.

This clonotype was counted between two and nine times. In DNA form, the CDR3 reads TGCGCCAGCAGACCTGGCAGGGGGCGTAATCAGCCCCAGCATTTT. Amino acid sequence: CASRPGRGRNQPQHF. The chain joins TRBV5-1 to TRBJ1-5, with 8 positions matching TRBD1. Germline CDR1 reads SGHRS; CDR2 reads YFSETQ. CDR3 length: 15 amino acids. V lost 5 bases, J lost 4 bases, and 8 bases stayed unmatched. The whole variable domain, filled in from reference TRBV5-1 and TRBJ1-5, reads KAGVTQTPRYLIKTRGQQVTLSCSPISGHRSVSWYQQTPGQGLQFLFEYFSETQRNKGNFPGRFSGRQFSNSRSEMNVSTLELGDSALYLCASRPGRGRNQPQHFGDGTRLSIL.

This chain connects TRBV3-1 to TRBJ1-1; D is possibly TRBD1 (6 bases). V lost 4 bases, J lost 1 base, and 13 bases lay in between. CDR3 length: 15 residues. Germline V CDR1 and CDR2: LGHDT, YNNKEL (reference sequence). The CDR3 sequence: CASSREGGANTEAFF. The DNA of the CDR3 is TGTGCCAGCAGCCGAGAGGGGGGGGCGAACACTGAAGCTTTCTTT.